This T cell receptor (beta chain) appears in the sequencing data of a study of cytomegalovirus exposure and HLA in healthy donors. Study results and caveats: An analysis was carried out later, and it reportedly showed fewer N-insertions in an Asian-associated ancestry cluster than the 666-donor mean. Per published accounts, TCR beta sequences correctly predicted the HLA-A and HLA-B alleles of most subjects.

On this clone itself: What it binds is unknown.

60 Vbeta and 13 Jbeta primers were used in PCR. TCRdb's copy holds only in-frame clones and misses some; the assay was immunoSEQ multiplex PCR. Found here are roughly 80,000 clones, roughly 83% of them singletons; the top ten hold 2% to 3%. The germline gives CDR1 SQVTM, CDR2 ANQGSEA. The V end lost 5 bases, the J end lost 4 bases, and 14 bases lay between the germline ends. The CDR3 spans 13 residues. The sequence came from a woman between 50 and 59 years old in good health and CMV-seronegative. This sequence joins TRBV29-1 and TRBJ1-2; D is ambiguous. The material sequenced was PBMCs. This CDR3 reads CSVRERGSYGYTF. The CDR3 DNA reads as TGCAGCGTTCGGGAAAGAGGTAGCTATGGCTACACCTTC.